This is a list of T cell receptor beta chains from one sample in a study of regulatory T cells in long-lasting Graves disease. TCRdb ran MiXCR on the multiplex PCR reads and lists one entry per CDR3 protein. In the table there are 450,000 to 650,000 distinct CDR3 sequences, approximately 16% of which are singletons. These data also formed part of another study, on T cells in Graves' hyperthyroidism and ophthalmopathy.

This sample comprised peripheral blood mononuclear cells (PBMCs), obtained at new diagnosis, from a patient treated with antithyroid drugs. The receptors originated from a woman aged 35-60 years with Graves disease. Each CDR3 is given with its conserved first and last residue. D genes are given only for firm matches. Rows give clone size only sometimes, using once, few, many, or a class for an expanded clone.

few	-	TRBV7-9	TRBJ1-5	CASSLDRESQPQHF	TGTGCCAGCAGCCTTGACAGAGAGAGTCAGCCCCAGCATTTT
many	-	TRBV28	TRBJ1-5	CASRPGDHSNQPQHF	TGTGCCAGCAGACCCGGAGACCATAGCAATCAGCCCCAGCATTTT
few	-	TRBV14	TRBJ2-7	CASSQGTASIFSYEQYF	TGTGCCAGCAGCCAAGGGACAGCCTCTATATTCTCCTACGAGCAGTACTTC
few	TRBD1	TRBV12-3/TRBV12-4	TRBJ2-5	CATGQGAETQYF	TGTGCCACCGGACAGGGGGCTGAGACCCAGTACTTC
few	-	TRBV15	TRBJ2-5	CATSRDRLETQYF	TGTGCCACCAGCAGAGATCGTTTAGAGACCCAGTACTTC
-	-	TRBV20-1	TRBJ1-2	CSATGDYGYTF	TGCAGTGCTACGGGGGACTATGGCTACACCTTC
-	-	TRBV19	TRBJ2-3	CASSSESDTQYF	TGTGCCAGTAGTAGTGAATCGGATACGCAGTATTTT
-	-	TRBV7-9	TRBJ1-2	CASSLAIYGYTF	TGTGCCAGCAGCTTGGCCATCTATGGCTACACCTTC
many	TRBD1	TRBV19	TRBJ1-1	CASTSTGGNEVAEAFF	TGTGCCAGTACCTCGACAGGGGGCAATGAGGTAGCTGAAGCTTTCTTT
-	-	TRBV6-5	TRBJ2-6	CASSFVQTGANVLTF	TGTGCCAGCAGTTTCGTCCAGACAGGGGCCAACGTCCTGACTTTC
many	TRBD1	TRBV29-1	TRBJ2-3	CSVGRDRWDTQYF	TGCAGCGTTGGCAGGGACAGGTGGGATACGCAGTATTTT
many	TRBD2	TRBV2	TRBJ2-1	CASSVGAGGPSYNEQFF	TGTGCCAGTTCAGTAGGTGCGGGGGGGCCATCCTACAATGAGCAGTTCTTC
-	-	TRBV4-1	TRBJ1-2	CASSQVGRNYGYTF	TGCGCCAGCAGCCAAGTTGGCAGGAACTATGGCTACACCTTC
-	-	TRBV7-2	TRBJ1-1	CASSHRQVTDEAFF	TGTGCCAGCAGCCATAGACAGGTAACGGATGAAGCTTTCTTT
-	TRBD2	TRBV6-1	TRBJ2-7	CASERDSYERYF	TGTGCCAGCGAGCGGGATTCCTACGAGCGGTACTTC
many	-	TRBV27	TRBJ1-3	CASSLSPDPGNTIYF	TGTGCCAGCAGTTTATCGCCAGATCCTGGGAACACCATATATTTT
few	-	TRBV20-1	TRBJ2-5	CSVVLRARPQETQYF	TGCAGTGTCGTCCTCCGTGCTAGACCCCAAGAGACCCAGTACTTC
many	-	TRBV3-1	TRBJ1-2	CASSQGFTLGYTF	TGTGCCAGCAGCCAAGGGTTCACACTTGGCTACACCTTC